This T cell receptor (beta chain) derives from a study of identical twins. General study results and limits: With abundant cord blood beta clonotypes, insertions were fewer; memory repertoires showed no such pattern.

Unique molecular identifiers were in the cDNA, with template-switch universal primer binding. TCRdb used MiXCR to reprocess the 5' RACE reads, holding one entry per CDR3 protein. Seen here are some 1,600,000 distinct CDR3 sequences, 25% to 35% observed once, and the top ten hold more than 0.25%. The CDR3 length is 15 residues. Trimming stripped 6 bases from V and 9 bases from J, with 20 bases between. Germline V gene sequence: CDR1 KGHDR, CDR2 SFDVKD. This clonotype turned up a few times. The antigen remains unidentified. The gene calls are TRBV24-1 and TRBJ2-1; D perhaps matches TRBD2 (8 bases). The sample consisted of cord blood. This receptor was taken from a newborn girl in good health. DNA for the CDR3: TGTGCCACCAGTCCTCGGACTAGCAGGGGGAGTGAGCAGTTCTTC. Amino acids: CATSPRTSRGSEQFF.